The sequence of this TCR beta chain was determined in a study of blood T cell repertoires in COVID-19. This clone was seen a single time. As processed by the authors: It was from reference gene primer amplification that nucleated cell counts were estimated. Method: immunoSEQ multiplex PCR; TCRdb's copy keeps in-frame clones and lacks some. That table furnishes V, J and clone size, whereas the DNA furnished D and trimming. The sample lists about 250,000 clones; roughly 85% were seen once. Germline CDR1 and CDR2: LGHDT and YNNKEL (reference sequence). The CDR3 extends over 17 amino acids. Trimming took 2 bases from V and 5 from J; bases not matched to a gene: 10.

The rearrangement joins TRBV3-1 (or the pseudogene TRBV3-2) to TRBJ2-5; 11 positions agree with TRBD2. The sequence was obtained from a woman in her 50s with acute COVID-19. Input material: PBMCs or T cells enriched from blood (not recorded which). For the CDR3, the DNA is TGTGCCAGCAGCCAACTTACTAGCGGGGGCCGAGGGGAGACCCAGTACTTC. It codes for CASSQLTSGGRGETQYF.